Below, 16 T cell receptor beta chains from the same sample are listed, as sequenced in a study of blood T cells in healthy people across ages. Together with a sample-barcoded 5' primer, a J-beta primer mix was included in a second PCR lasting about 7 to 11 cycles. TCRdb re-analysed the 5' RACE reads in MiXCR, keeping a single row per CDR3 protein. The table lists about 730,000 distinct CDR3 sequences, about 40% of them singletons. The sample comprised blood. The receptors here all came from a woman aged 60-70 years in good health.

The CDR3 DNA follows: TGTGCCAGCAGCTCGGGGACTTACCAGGGCACTGAAGCTTTCTTT. Amino acid sequence: CASSSGTYQGTEAFF. V gene TRBV7-9 combines with J gene TRBJ1-1; perhaps TRBD1 as D (5 bases). The CDR3 runs 15 residues. Trimming took 4 bases from V and 4 from J, leaving 16 bases between them. Germline loops: CDR1 SEHNR, CDR2 FQNEAQ (reference sequence).

This chain links TRBV15 with TRBJ1-1, with TRBD1 matching 9 bases. The CDR3 loop spans 14 amino acids. CDR1 is LNHNV, CDR2 YYDKDF, per germline (reference sequence). V shed 3 bases, J shed 5 bases, and the junction held 4 bases outside the gene matches. CDR3 in amino acids: CATSRDRGQTEAFF. The CDR3 bases are TGTGCCACCAGCAGGGACAGGGGCCAAACTGAAGCTTTCTTT.

The chain combines TRBV12-3 or TRBV12-4 with TRBJ2-5, with a possible D match to TRBD2 (6 bases). V was trimmed by 5 bases and J by 11 bases, leaving 18 bases between them. CDR3 length: 13 residues. The CDR3 coding sequence is TGTGCCAGCAGTCCCGGTCGGAGGGATGAGCAGTACTTC. As protein: CASSPGRRDEQYF.

This clonotype was seen a few times. This chain's CDR3 is CASSLGAGTGTNGYTF. CDR3 bases: TGTGCCAGCAGCTTGGGGGCCGGGACAGGGACGAATGGCTACACCTTC. The gene calls are TRBV5-8 and TRBJ1-2, with TRBD1 identical over 9 bases. V was clipped by 0 bases and J by 6 bases; unmatched bases: 9. This CDR3 has 16 amino acids. Germline V CDR1 and CDR2: SGHTS, YDEGEE.

The chain combines TRBV5-6 with TRBJ1-1, with a weak D call TRBD1 (5 bases). Trimming stripped 0 bases from V and 3 bases from J, with 9 bases between. The CDR3 runs 14 residues. Germline V gene sequence: CDR1 SGHDT, CDR2 YYEEEE. CDR3 region: CASSLVGGDTEAFF. In DNA form, the CDR3 reads TGTGCCAGCAGCTTGGTTGGGGGAGACACTGAAGCTTTCTTT.

This clonotype was counted between two and nine times. The CDR3 nucleotides read TGTGCCAGCAGCGCTCCGAGGTCAAACGGGGAGACCCAGTTCTTC. Translating gives CASSAPRSNGETQFF. The chain uses TRBV3-1 and TRBJ2-1, with D maybe TRBD2 (5 bases). The V end was cut by 5 bases, the J end by 13 bases, with 24 bases between. The V gene's germline CDR1 is LGHDT and CDR2 YNNKEL (reference sequence). This CDR3 region has 15 residues.

V is TRBV9 and J is TRBJ2-3, with D perhaps matching TRBD2 (5 bases). CDR3 length: 15 residues. Per the germline V gene, CDR1 is SGDLS and CDR2 is YYNGEE. Trimming pared 3 bases from V and 0 bases from J, leaving 11 bases between. The CDR3 sequence: CASSDGGPSTDTQYF. CDR3 DNA sequence: TGTGCCAGCAGCGATGGAGGACCAAGCACAGATACGCAGTATTTT.

For this clonotype: A much larger clone differs from this one at a single base, so this may be a read error. The gene calls are TRBV10-3 and TRBJ2-5; D possibly corresponds to TRBD2 (6 bases). The V gene lost 2 bases and the J gene lost 9 bases, with 16 bases spanning the gap. The germline CDR1 and CDR2 sequences are ENHRY and SYGVKD. The CDR3 consists of 14 residues. The CDR3 region is CAISERDLGEAQYF. As DNA, the CDR3 is TGTGCCATCAGTGAGCGGGACTTGGGGGAGGCCCAGTACTTC.

Concerning this clonotype itself: Given a far larger clone just one base away, this is likely a sequencing read error. The chain links TRBV7-2 to TRBJ2-3; D gene uncertain. The germline V gene has CDR1 SGHTA and CDR2 FQGNSA. The CDR3 totals 14 residues. This chain's CDR3 is CVSSLGGSTDTQYF. The CDR3 DNA reads as TGTGTCAGCAGCTTAGGCGGTAGCACAGATACGCAGTATTTT.

The chain recombines TRBV2 with TRBJ2-5; no clear D gene. Germline CDR1 SNHLY, CDR2 FYNNEI. The CDR3 contains 12 residues. Trimming shortened V by 1 base and J by 5 bases, and 5 bases separated the two germline ends. The CDR3 loop reads CASSEGLETQYF. CDR3 DNA: TGTGCCAGCAGTGAAGGGCTCGAGACCCAGTACTTC.

With respect to this clonotype: The junction shows a germline mismatch at one end, possibly a read error. The DNA for the CDR3 is TGCAGTGCTAGAGATAAGGCTAGCGGGGGGATCGATGAGCCGTTCTTC. Protein product: CSARDKASGGIDEPFF. The chain is built from TRBV20-1 and TRBJ2-1, with TRBD2 matching over 11 bases. This CDR3 contains 16 residues. Germline lookup yields CDR1 DFQATT and CDR2 SNEGSKA (reference sequence).

The chain carries TRBV20-1 and TRBJ1-4, with TRBD1 identical over 7 bases. CDR1 DFQATT and CDR2 SNEGSKA come from the germline V gene (reference sequence). The CDR3 consists of 13 residues. J gave up 8 bases and V 5 bases, and 8 bases lay outside the gene matches. DNA of the CDR3: TGCAGTGCTCCAGGGGGGAGTGAGGAAAAACTGTTTTTT. Translated, it gives CSAPGGSEEKLFF.

The chain combines TRBV11-3 with TRBJ2-1, with D possibly matching TRBD2 (6 bases). Germline V lookup: CDR1 SGHNT, CDR2 YENEEA. V was cut by 5 bases and J by 5 bases, with 10 bases left in between. The CDR3 covers 13 residues. The CDR3, as DNA: TGTGCCAGCAGCCACGGGACTGACAATGAGCAGTTCTTC. Translated, it gives CASSHGTDNEQFF.

The chain has TRBV20-1 and TRBJ2-7; 8 positions match TRBD2. With V trimmed by 5 bases and J by 4 bases, 7 bases remained unmatched. The length of the CDR3 is 13 residues. Germline CDR1 is DFQATT and CDR2 is SNEGSKA (reference sequence). CDR3 DNA: TGCAGTGCTGGCTCTAGCGGGCCTTACGAGCAGTACTTC. It specifies CSAGSSGPYEQYF.

This clonotype was found a few times. The rearrangement uses TRBV28 and TRBJ1-1; D unresolved. Trimming shortened V by 6 bases and J by 4 bases, and 12 bases separated the two germline ends. Germline loops: CDR1 MDHEN, CDR2 SYDVKM. The CDR3 runs 13 residues. The CDR3 loop reads CASSSSWTTEAFF. The CDR3 coding sequence is TGTGCCAGCAGCTCGTCATGGACCACTGAAGCTTTCTTT.

This chain connects TRBV18 to TRBJ2-7, with 14 bases fitting TRBD2. Germline CDR1 reads KGHSH; CDR2 reads LQKENI. The CDR3 extends over 18 amino acids. Unmatched junction bases numbered 12, after V lost 5 bases and J lost 3 bases. In nucleotides, the CDR3 is TGTGCCAGCTCATCCACCGGGACTAGCGGGAGTGAGGTCTACGAGCAGTACTTC. It encodes CASSSTGTSGSEVYEQYF.